These 15 T cell receptor beta chains originate from one sample sequenced in a study of OX40 agonist ivuxolimab in advanced cancers. The table came from immunoSEQ multiplex PCR; TCRdb's copy has only in-frame clones and leaves some out. The sample yields fewer than 9,000 clones, 75% to 85% seen once. Sample: CD4+ or CD8+ T cells sorted from blood, taken in a trial of the OX40 agonist ivuxolimab. The receptors were gathered from an adult with an advanced solid tumor such as melanoma, head and neck, liver or kidney cancer.

This chain connects TRBV6-5 to TRBJ2-5, with D tentatively TRBD1 (6 bases). Germline CDR1 and CDR2: MNHEY and SVGAGI. V was pared by 11 bases and J by 0 bases, with 10 bases between. The CDR3 has 12 amino acids. CDR3 sequence reads: CAAGDNQETQYF. For the CDR3, the DNA is TGTGCCGCTGGGGACAACCAAGAGACCCAGTACTTC.

This chain joins TRBV9 and TRBJ1-1, with D uncertain. Germline loops: CDR1 SGDLS, CDR2 YYNGEE. V was pared by 5 bases and J by 1 base, with 6 bases between. This CDR3 contains 12 residues. CDR3 DNA sequence: TGTGCCAGCAGTGAGGGGAACACTGAAGCTTTCTTT. Amino acid sequence: CASSEGNTEAFF.

This rearrangement joins TRBV9 to TRBJ2-6; D call uncertain. CDR1 is SGDLS, CDR2 YYNGEE, per germline. The CDR3 length is 14 residues. V was trimmed by 2 bases and J by 3 bases, leaving 6 bases between them. CDR3 sequence (DNA): TGTGCCAGCAGCGTTCGTAATGGGGCCAACGTCCTGACTTTC. This sequence encodes CASSVRNGANVLTF.

This clone was seen a few times. The V gene is TRBV4-2, the J gene TRBJ2-7; TRBD1 agrees at 7 bases. With 3 bases clipped from V and 3 bases from J, the junction kept 5 bases outside the gene matches. The CDR3 is made up of 14 amino acids. Germline CDR1 LGHNA, CDR2 YNFKEQ. The CDR3 DNA sequence: TGTGCCAGCAGCCACCGACAGGGTAGCTACGAGCAGTACTTC. Its protein is CASSHRQGSYEQYF.

The J gene is TRBJ2-5, the V gene TRBV19; D remains ambiguous. Looked up from germline, CDR1 is LNHDA and CDR2 is SQIVND (reference sequence). V was cut by 2 bases and J by 1 base, with 8 bases left in between. CDR3 length: 14 amino acids. As DNA, the CDR3 is TGTGCCAGTAGTATATACCTCCTCCAAGAGACCCAGTACTTC. The encoded protein is CASSIYLLQETQYF.

By share, this clone counts as medium-sized. The chain carries TRBV6-1 and TRBJ1-5; D ambiguous. The V gene's germline CDR1 is MNHNS and CDR2 SASEGT. V was trimmed by 4 bases and J by 4 bases, leaving 11 bases between them. CDR3 length: 14 amino acids. The CDR3 reads CASSGEMGNQPQHF. The CDR3, as DNA: TGTGCCAGCAGTGGTGAGATGGGGAATCAGCCCCAGCATTTT.

V is TRBV13 and J is TRBJ2-5; TRBD1 might be the D (6 bases). The CDR3 covers 15 residues. CDR1 and CDR2 from the germline V gene are PRHDT and FYEKMQ (reference sequence). V lost 4 bases and J 5 bases, leaving 17 bases between the germline ends. CDR3 coding DNA: TGTGCCAGCAGCTCTAGGCAGGGGCGAACGGAGACCCAGTACTTC. This sequence encodes CASSSRQGRTETQYF.

The V call is TRBV25-1, the J call TRBJ2-3; 9 nucleotides agree with TRBD1. V gave up 6 bases and J gave up 2 bases; unmatched junction bases: 15. Germline V gene sequence: CDR1 MGHDK, CDR2 SYGVNS. This CDR3 has 18 amino acids. In DNA, the CDR3 is TGTGCCAGCAGCGCCGAACAGGGGGCTAAAGCAAACACAGATACGCAGTATTTT. Amino acids: CASSAEQGAKANTDTQYF. Drawing the rest from reference TRBV25-1 and TRBJ2-3, the complete variable domain is EADIYQTPRYLVIGTGKKITLECSQTMGHDKMYWYQQDPGMELHLIHYSYGVNSTEKGDLSSESTVSRIRTEHFPLTLESARPSHTSQYLCASSAEQGAKANTDTQYFGPGTRLTVL.

The CDR3 DNA reads TGTGCCAGCAATCGAAACTATGGCTACACCTTC. Residues: CASNRNYGYTF. The rearrangement links TRBV9 to TRBJ1-2; no firm D call. This CDR3 comprises 11 residues. V shed 6 bases and J shed 2 bases, with 5 bases lying between them. Per germline, CDR1 SGDLS and CDR2 YYNGEE.

The count of this clone is one. The chain uses TRBV19 and TRBJ1-1, with D uncertain. Trimming cost V 10 bases and J 4 bases, with 16 bases left between them. Germline V gene data show CDR1 as LNHDA and CDR2 as SQIVND (reference sequence). The CDR3 has 13 amino acids. The CDR3 region has the DNA TGTGCCACCCAAGGGTTTCTTCGCACTGAAGCTTTCTTT. Translated: CATQGFLRTEAFF. Based on the CDR3 plus reference TRBV19 and TRBJ1-1, the full variable domain is DGGITQSPKYLFRKEGQNVTLSCEQNLNHDAMYWYRQDPGQGLRLIYYSQIVNDFQKGDIAEGYSVSREKKESFPLTVTSAQKNPTAFYLCATQGFLRTEAFFGQGTRLTVV.

The chain recombines TRBV25-1 with TRBJ2-7; no clear D gene. V lost 6 bases and J 3 bases, leaving 6 bases between the germline ends. The CDR3 length is 11 residues. In germline, CDR1 is MGHDK, CDR2 SYGVNS. DNA for the CDR3: TGTGCCAGCAGACAGTACTACGAGCAGTACTTC. It yields the protein CASRQYYEQYF.

This clone was found a few times. The rearrangement links TRBV5-1 to TRBJ2-3; TRBD2 agrees at 12 bases. The CDR3 spans 18 residues. V lost 3 bases and J lost 3; bases outside the gene matches: 11. Germline V lookup: CDR1 SGHRS, CDR2 YFSETQ. CDR3 coding DNA: TGCGCCAGCAGCTCCCTTCCACCTAGCGGGGGGGCAACAGATACGCAGTATTTT. Translation gives CASSSLPPSGGATDTQYF.

The genes are TRBV29-1 and TRBJ2-1, with 7 bases lining up with TRBD2. CDR1 and CDR2 (germline): SQVTM, ANQGSEA. V shed 0 bases, J shed 4 bases, and the junction held 3 bases outside the gene matches. The CDR3 covers 14 residues. The CDR3 region is CSVEDRGDYNEQFF. The CDR3 DNA is TGCAGCGTTGAAGATCGGGGGGATTACAATGAGCAGTTCTTC.

Only a few counts were recorded for this clone. The gene calls are TRBV10-3 and TRBJ2-7; TRBD2 matches 7 bases. The CDR3 runs 15 residues. The V segment lost 3 bases and the J segment 0 bases; nucleotides outside the gene matches: 5. In germline, CDR1 is ENHRY, CDR2 SYGVKD. This chain's CDR3 is CAISDPGGSSYEQYF. The CDR3 DNA sequence: TGTGCCATCAGTGACCCCGGGGGGAGCTCCTACGAGCAGTACTTC.

The chain links TRBV7-3 to TRBJ1-1; tentatively, D is TRBD1 (6 bases). Germline lookup yields CDR1 SGHTA and CDR2 FQGTGA. The CDR3 is 18 amino acids. V was cut by 5 bases and J by 3 bases, with 25 bases left in between. CDR3 nucleotides: TGTGCCAGCAGCCCCTGGGGGGCAGGGACCGCGGGGCACACTGAAGCTTTCTTT. Protein sequence: CASSPWGAGTAGHTEAFF. The full variable domain, rest sourced from reference TRBV7-3 and TRBJ1-1, is GAGVSQTPSNKVTEKGKYVELRCDPISGHTALYWYRQSLGQGPEFLIYFQGTGAADDSGLPNDRFFAVRPEGSVSTLKIQRTERGDSAVYLCASSPWGAGTAGHTEAFFGQGTRLTVV.